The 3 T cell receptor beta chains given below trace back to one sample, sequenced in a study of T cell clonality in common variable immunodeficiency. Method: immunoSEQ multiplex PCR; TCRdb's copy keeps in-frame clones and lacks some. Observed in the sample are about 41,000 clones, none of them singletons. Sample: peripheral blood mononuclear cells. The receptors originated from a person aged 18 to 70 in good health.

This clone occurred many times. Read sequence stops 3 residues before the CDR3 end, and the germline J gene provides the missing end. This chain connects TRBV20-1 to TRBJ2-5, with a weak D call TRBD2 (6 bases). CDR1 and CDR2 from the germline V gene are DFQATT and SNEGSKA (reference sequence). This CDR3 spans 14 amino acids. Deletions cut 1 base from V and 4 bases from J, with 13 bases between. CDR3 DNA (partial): TGCAGTGCTAGAGTAGCGGTTGGGGGAGAGACC. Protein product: CSARVAVGGET. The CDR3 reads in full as CSARVAVGGETQYF.

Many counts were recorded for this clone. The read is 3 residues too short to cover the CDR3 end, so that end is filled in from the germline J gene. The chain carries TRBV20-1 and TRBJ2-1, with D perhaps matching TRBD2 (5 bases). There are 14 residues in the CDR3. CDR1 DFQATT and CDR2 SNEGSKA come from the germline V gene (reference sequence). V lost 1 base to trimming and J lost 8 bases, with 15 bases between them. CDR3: CSARVETSRYEQFF. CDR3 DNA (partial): TGCAGTGCTAGAGTCGAAACTAGTCGGTATGAG.

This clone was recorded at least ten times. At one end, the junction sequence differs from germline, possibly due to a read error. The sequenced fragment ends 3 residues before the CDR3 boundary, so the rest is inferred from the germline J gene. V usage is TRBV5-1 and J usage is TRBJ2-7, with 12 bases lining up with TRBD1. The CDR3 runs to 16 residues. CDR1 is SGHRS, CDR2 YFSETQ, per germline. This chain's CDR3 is CTSSSPPGQGADEQYF. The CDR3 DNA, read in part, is TGCACCAGCAGCTCACCCCCGGGACAGGGGGCTGACGAG.